This T cell receptor beta chain was captured in a study of graft-versus-host responses after intestinal transplantation. Trimming took 11 bases from V and 8 from J, leaving 18 bases between them. Germline CDR1 reads WNHNN; CDR2 reads SYGVQD (reference sequence). CDR3 length equals 12 residues. Bone marrow obtained following transplant was drawn from the posterior iliac crest or from another site. Only in-frame clones appear in the TCRdb table, and some are missing; sequencing was by immunoSEQ multiplex PCR. The sample records tens of thousands of clones, roughly 92% being singletons. The source of this sequence is a human patient who received an intestinal transplant, so some T cells may come from the graft donor. Sequenced here: bone marrow, sampled approximately 700 days after intestinal transplantation. The V gene is TRBV10-1, the J gene TRBJ1-2, with D unclear. The DNA for the CDR3 is TGCGCCCACCGGGGTAGAGGGCGCGGCTACACCTTC. It yields the protein CAHRGRGRGYTF.